A single sample is the source of the 7 T cell receptor beta chains below, sequenced in a study of blood T cell repertoires in COVID-19. This table comes from immunoSEQ multiplex PCR, and its TCRdb copy is limited to in-frame clones, with some not included. The table lists around 240,000 clones, about 90% of them singletons. The sequencing input was PBMCs or T cells enriched from blood (not recorded which). These receptors were taken from a human donor in a cohort exposed to, infected with or recovered from COVID-19 (not recorded which). The donor label of this sample is uncertain.

This clone was counted once. The rearrangement links TRBV5-1 to TRBJ1-4; TRBD1 is a possible D gene (5 bases). Germline-derived CDR1 and CDR2 are SGHRS and YFSETQ. V was clipped by 4 bases and J by 0 bases, with 13 bases between them. The CDR3 runs 16 residues. Here the CDR3 reads CASSAAGSATNEKLFF. The DNA of the CDR3 is TGCGCCAGCAGCGCTGCAGGGTCTGCAACTAATGAAAAACTGTTTTTT. The full variable domain, in which reference TRBV5-1 and TRBJ1-4 provide the parts outside the CDR3, is KAGVTQTPRYLIKTRGQQVTLSCSPISGHRSVSWYQQTPGQGLQFLFEYFSETQRNKGNFPGRFSGRQFSNSRSEMNVSTLELGDSALYLCASSAAGSATNEKLFFGSGTQLSVL.

The rearrangement uses TRBV30 and TRBJ1-2; D remains unclear. The CDR3 has 15 residues. CDR1 is GTSNPN and CDR2 is SVGIG in the germline V gene (reference sequence). Trimming took off 0 bases at V and 0 bases at J, with 11 bases between the two ends. CDR3 nucleotides: TGTGCCTGGAGTGTACCGGGATGGGCTAACTATGGCTACACCTTC. Its translation: CAWSVPGWANYGYTF.

The gene calls are TRBV7-9 and TRBJ1-1; no clear D. The CDR3 is 15 residues long. The V and J ends lost 3 bases and 0 bases respectively, with 11 bases between them. Germline V gene lookup returns CDR1 SEHNR and CDR2 FQNEAQ (reference sequence). CDR3 amino acids: CASSFRPDLNTEAFF. The CDR3 region has the DNA TGTGCCAGCAGCTTCCGCCCAGATTTGAACACTGAAGCTTTCTTT.

V and J are TRBV27 and TRBJ2-3, with D possibly being TRBD1 (5 bases). The CDR3 totals 15 residues. Germline values: CDR1 MNHEY, CDR2 SMNVEV (reference sequence). The V end was cut by 4 bases, the J end by 3 bases, with 14 bases between. The DNA for the CDR3 is TGTGCCAGCAGTTGGCAAGGGGCCGGAACAGATACGCAGTATTTT. This gives the protein CASSWQGAGTDTQYF.

The chain recombines TRBV25-1 with TRBJ1-4; 7 nucleotides line up with TRBD1. CDR3 size: 15 residues. From germline, CDR1 is MGHDK and CDR2 SYGVNS. The trim removed 5 bases at V and 3 bases at J, leaving 6 bases unmatched. In DNA, the CDR3 is TGTGCCAGCAGTCTCCAAGGGGGCCCTAATGAAAAACTGTTTTTT. It yields the protein CASSLQGGPNEKLFF.

This clone is a singleton in its sample. The rearrangement links TRBV12-5 to TRBJ2-5; D might be TRBD1 (6 bases). Germline V lookup: CDR1 LGHNT, CDR2 FRNRAP. The V end was cut by 6 bases, the J end by 3 bases, with 17 bases between. The CDR3 spans 15 residues. CDR3 sequence: CASGPTTGHKETQYF. CDR3 in DNA: TGTGCTAGTGGCCCAACCACGGGACATAAAGAGACCCAGTACTTC.

The rearrangement joins TRBV7-3 to TRBJ2-1; 10 bases are shared with TRBD2. The CDR3 is 18 amino acids. Germline assignment: CDR1 SGHTA and CDR2 FQGTGA. V shed 1 base, J shed 4 bases, and the junction held 10 bases outside the gene matches. CDR3 sequence (DNA): TGTGCCAGCAGCTTAATGAGCCCCAGCGGGGGGGTTTACAATGAGCAGTTCTTC. Its translation is CASSLMSPSGGVYNEQFF.